A single TCR beta chain is shown here with its context. V gave up 3 bases and J gave up 1 base; unmatched junction bases: 1. Looked up from germline, CDR1 is SGHRS and CDR2 is YFSETQ. This CDR3 comprises 13 residues. This record belongs to a study of T cell changes during pregnancy in multiple sclerosis. The table came from immunoSEQ multiplex PCR; TCRdb's copy has only in-frame clones and leaves some out. The top ten clones hold around 1.6% of a sample with about 67,000 clones, more than 85% of them seen once. The clonotype was recovered from a female donor in good health, enrolled as a control in a pregnancy study. Sample: peripheral blood, taken in the first trimester of pregnancy. The chain recombines TRBV5-1 with TRBJ2-7; 7 bases agree with TRBD2. The CDR3 bases are TGCGCCAGCAGCTCTAGCGGTTCCTACGAGCAGTACTTC. Its protein product is CASSSSGSYEQYF.